This T cell receptor beta chain comes out of a study of T cell repertoires in cytomegalovirus infection. Study-wide context: Signatures in public TCR beta sequences pointed to both CMV infection and matching HLA type. Study findings and constraints: HLA-C-restricted CMV clonotypes gave the most frequent clonotype in two of eight donors.

This clonotype was seen ten or more times. The antigen is not known. In germline, CDR1 is SGHAT, CDR2 FQNNGV. J was trimmed by 4 bases and V by 4 bases; bases with no gene match: 7. This CDR3 has 17 residues. Each CDR3 protein is one row after TCRdb ran MiXCR on the reads. This table has more than 300,000 distinct CDR3 sequences, about 32% appearing once. The origin of this receptor is a human donor in good health (CMV status not recorded). Some clones in this sample may be carry-over from other donors' samples. This sequence joins TRBV11-2 and TRBJ2-3; 14 nucleotides agree with TRBD2. The sequences come from cultured PBMCs, collected from culture after CMV antigen stimulation. The CDR3 sequence: CASSSSRLAGGPDTQYF. CDR3 DNA sequence: TGTGCCAGCAGCTCCAGCAGACTAGCGGGAGGGCCAGATACGCAGTATTTT.